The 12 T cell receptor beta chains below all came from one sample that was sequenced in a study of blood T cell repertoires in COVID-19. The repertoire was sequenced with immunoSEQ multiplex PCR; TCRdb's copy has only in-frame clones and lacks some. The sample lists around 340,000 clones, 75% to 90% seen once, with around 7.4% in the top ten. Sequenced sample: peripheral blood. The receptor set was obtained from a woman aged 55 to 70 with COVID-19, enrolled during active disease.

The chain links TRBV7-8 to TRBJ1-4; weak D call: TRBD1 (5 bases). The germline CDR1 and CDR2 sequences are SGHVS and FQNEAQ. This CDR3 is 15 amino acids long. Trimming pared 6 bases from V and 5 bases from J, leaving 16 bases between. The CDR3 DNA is TGTGCCAGCAGTCAGCGGGGGGTTGCGAATGAAAAACTGTTTTTT. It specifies CASSQRGVANEKLFF.

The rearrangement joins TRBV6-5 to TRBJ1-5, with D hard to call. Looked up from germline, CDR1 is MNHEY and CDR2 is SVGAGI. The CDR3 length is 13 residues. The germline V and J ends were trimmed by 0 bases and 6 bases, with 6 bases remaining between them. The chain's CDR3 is CASSYSSGQPQHF. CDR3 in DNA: TGTGCCAGCAGTTACTCGTCGGGTCAGCCCCAGCATTTT.

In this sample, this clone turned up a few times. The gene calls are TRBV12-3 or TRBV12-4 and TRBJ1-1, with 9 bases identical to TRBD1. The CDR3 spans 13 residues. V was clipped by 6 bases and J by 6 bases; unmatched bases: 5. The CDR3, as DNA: TGTGCCAGCAGACAGGGGGCGGTCGCTGAAGCTTTCTTT. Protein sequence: CASRQGAVAEAFF.

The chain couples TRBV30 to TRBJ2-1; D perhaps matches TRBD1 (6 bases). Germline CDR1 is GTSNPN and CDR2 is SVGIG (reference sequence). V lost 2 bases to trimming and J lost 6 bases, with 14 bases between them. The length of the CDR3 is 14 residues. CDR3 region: CAWSSKTGRNEQFF. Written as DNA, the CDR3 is TGTGCCTGGAGTTCTAAAACAGGGCGCAATGAGCAGTTCTTC.

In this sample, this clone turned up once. The CDR3 loop is CASSYLSWPSNQPQHF. CDR3 bases: TGTGCCAGCAGTTATTTATCCTGGCCCTCCAATCAGCCCCAGCATTTT. The genes are TRBV6-2 or TRBV6-3 and TRBJ1-5; D ambiguous. Germline CDR1 reads MNHEY; CDR2 reads SVGEGT. This CDR3 has 16 residues. Trimming took 3 bases from V and 3 from J, leaving 15 bases between them.

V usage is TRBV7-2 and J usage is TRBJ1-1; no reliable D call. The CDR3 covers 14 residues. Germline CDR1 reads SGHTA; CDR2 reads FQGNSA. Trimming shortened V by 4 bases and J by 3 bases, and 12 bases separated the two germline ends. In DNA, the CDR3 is TGTGCCAGCAGCTCCAGGAGGGCGGACACTGAAGCTTTCTTT. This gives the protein CASSSRRADTEAFF.

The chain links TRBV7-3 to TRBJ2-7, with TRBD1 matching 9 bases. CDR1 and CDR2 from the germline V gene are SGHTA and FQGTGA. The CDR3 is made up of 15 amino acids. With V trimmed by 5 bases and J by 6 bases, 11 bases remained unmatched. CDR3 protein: CASSPGTGFFGEQYF. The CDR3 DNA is TGTGCCAGCAGCCCCGGGACAGGGTTTTTCGGCGAGCAGTACTTC.

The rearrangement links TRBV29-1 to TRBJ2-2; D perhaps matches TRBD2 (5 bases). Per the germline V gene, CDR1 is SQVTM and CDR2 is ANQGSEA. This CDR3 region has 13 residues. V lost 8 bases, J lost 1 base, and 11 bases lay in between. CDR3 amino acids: CSIRAGNTGELFF. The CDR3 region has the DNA TGCAGCATACGGGCGGGGAACACCGGGGAGCTGTTTTTT.

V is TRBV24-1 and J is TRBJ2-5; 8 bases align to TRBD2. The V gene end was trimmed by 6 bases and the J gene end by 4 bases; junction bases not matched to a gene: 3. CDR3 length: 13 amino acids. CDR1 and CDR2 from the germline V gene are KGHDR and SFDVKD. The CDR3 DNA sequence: TGTGCCACCAGTCCCAGCGGGGGAGAGACCCAGTACTTC. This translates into CATSPSGGETQYF.

The CDR3 sequence is CASSLAEQGPYGYTF. DNA for the CDR3: TGTGCCAGCAGCTTAGCGGAACAGGGCCCCTATGGCTACACCTTC. This chain connects TRBV7-2 to TRBJ1-2, with TRBD1 as a possible D gene (6 bases). This CDR3 contains 15 residues. Germline V gene sequence: CDR1 SGHTA, CDR2 FQGNSA. With 0 bases removed from V and 4 bases from J, the gap between germline ends came to 12 bases. The full variable domain, with the rest looked up from reference TRBV7-2 and TRBJ1-2, is GAGVSQSPSNKVTEKGKDVELRCDPISGHTALYWYRQSLGQGLEFLIYFQGNSAPDKSGLPSDRFSAERTGGSVSTLTIQRTQQEDSAVYLCASSLAEQGPYGYTFGSGTRLTVV.

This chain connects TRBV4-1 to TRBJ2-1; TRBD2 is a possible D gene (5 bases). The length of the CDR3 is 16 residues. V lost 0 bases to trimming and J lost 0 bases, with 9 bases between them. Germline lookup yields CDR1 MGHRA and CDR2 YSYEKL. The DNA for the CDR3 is TGCGCCAGCAGCCAAGAGCCGGGAAGCTCCTACAATGAGCAGTTCTTC. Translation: CASSQEPGSSYNEQFF.

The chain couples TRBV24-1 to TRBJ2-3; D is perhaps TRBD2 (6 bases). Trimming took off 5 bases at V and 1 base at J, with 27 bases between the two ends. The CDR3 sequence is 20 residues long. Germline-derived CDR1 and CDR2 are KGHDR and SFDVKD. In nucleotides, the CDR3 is TGTGCCACCAGTGTAATCTCCAAACACGGGGGAAAGGACGGCACAGATACGCAGTATTTT. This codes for CATSVISKHGGKDGTDTQYF.